This T cell receptor (beta chain) originates from a study of patients and donors after allogeneic stem cell transplantation. TCRdb redid the calling of the RT-PCR reads with MiXCR, one entry per CDR3 protein. The sample lists 200,000 to 250,000 distinct CDR3 sequences; over 12% were seen once. Germline CDR1 reads SGHKS; CDR2 reads YYEKEE (reference sequence). The CDR3 consists of 13 residues. V dropped 4 bases and J dropped 3 bases, with 10 bases sitting between them. This sequence originates from a human donor who was either an allogeneic HSCT recipient or a stem cell or donor lymphocyte infusion donor (not recorded which). It is not recorded whose cells these are; they may come from a transplant donor. The sample consisted of blood, either unsorted or a sorted T cell fraction (not recorded which). The chain has TRBV5-5 and TRBJ1-1; maybe TRBD1 (5 bases). Here the CDR3 DNA reads TGTGCCAGCAGCCGGGACGTGGACACTGAAGCTTTCTTT. Translating it yields CASSRDVDTEAFF.